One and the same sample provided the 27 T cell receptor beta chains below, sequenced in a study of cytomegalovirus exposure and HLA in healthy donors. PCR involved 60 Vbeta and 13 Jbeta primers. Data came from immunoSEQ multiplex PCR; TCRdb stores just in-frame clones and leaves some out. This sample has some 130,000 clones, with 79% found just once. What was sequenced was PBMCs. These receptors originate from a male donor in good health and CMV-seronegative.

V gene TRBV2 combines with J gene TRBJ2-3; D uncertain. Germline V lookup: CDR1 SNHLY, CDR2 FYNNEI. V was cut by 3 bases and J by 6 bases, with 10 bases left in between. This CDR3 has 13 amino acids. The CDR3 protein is CASSDNTRDTQYF. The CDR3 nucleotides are TGTGCCAGCAGTGACAACACGAGGGATACGCAGTATTTT.

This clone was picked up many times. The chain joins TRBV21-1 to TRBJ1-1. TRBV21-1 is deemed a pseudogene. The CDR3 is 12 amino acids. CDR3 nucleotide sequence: TGTGCCAGCATAGTAGAGATCACTGAAGCTTTCTTT. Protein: CASIVEITEAFF.

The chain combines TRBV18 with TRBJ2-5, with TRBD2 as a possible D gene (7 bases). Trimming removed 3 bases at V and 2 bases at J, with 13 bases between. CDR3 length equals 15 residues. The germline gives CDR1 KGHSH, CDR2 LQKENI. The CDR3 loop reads CASSPRGGGQETQYF. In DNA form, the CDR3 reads TGTGCCAGCTCACCCCGCGGGGGCGGGCAAGAGACCCAGTACTTC.

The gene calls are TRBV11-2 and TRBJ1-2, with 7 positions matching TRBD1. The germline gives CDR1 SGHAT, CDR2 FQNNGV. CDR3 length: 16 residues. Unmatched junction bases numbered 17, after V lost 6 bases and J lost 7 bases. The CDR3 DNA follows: TGTGCCAGCAGAGAGGGGGGCAGGGGGGCCTCTCGTGGCTACACCTTC. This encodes CASREGGRGASRGYTF.

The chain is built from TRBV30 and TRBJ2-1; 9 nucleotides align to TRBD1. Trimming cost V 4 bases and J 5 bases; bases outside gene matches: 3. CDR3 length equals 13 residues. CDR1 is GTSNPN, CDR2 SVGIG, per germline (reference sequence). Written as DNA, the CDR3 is TGTGCCTGGACAGGACAGGGGAACAATGAGCAGTTCTTC. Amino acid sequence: CAWTGQGNNEQFF. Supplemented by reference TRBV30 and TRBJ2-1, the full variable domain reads SQTIHQWPATLVQPVGSPLSLECTVEGTSNPNLYWYRQAAGRGLQLLFYSVGIGQISSEVPQNLSASRPQDRQFILSSKKLLLSDSGFYLCAWTGQGNNEQFFGPGTRLTVL.

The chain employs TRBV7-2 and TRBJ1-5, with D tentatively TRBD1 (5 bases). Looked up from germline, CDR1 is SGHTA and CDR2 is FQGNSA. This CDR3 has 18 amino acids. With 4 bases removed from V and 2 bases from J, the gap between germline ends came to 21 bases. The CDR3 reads CASSSNGGGQSGNQPQHF. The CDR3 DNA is TGTGCCAGCAGCTCTAATGGGGGGGGTCAATCGGGCAATCAGCCCCAGCATTTT.

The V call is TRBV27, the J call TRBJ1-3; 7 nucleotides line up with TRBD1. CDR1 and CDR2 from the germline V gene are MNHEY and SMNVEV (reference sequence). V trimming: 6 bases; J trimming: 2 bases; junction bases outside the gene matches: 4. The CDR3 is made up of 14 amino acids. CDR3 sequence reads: CASRPTGTGNTIYF. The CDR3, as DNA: TGTGCCAGCAGACCGACAGGGACTGGAAACACCATATATTTT.

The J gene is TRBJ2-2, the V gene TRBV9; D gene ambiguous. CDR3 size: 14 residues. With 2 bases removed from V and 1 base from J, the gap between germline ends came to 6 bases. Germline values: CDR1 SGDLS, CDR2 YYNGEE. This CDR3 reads CASSVPGNTGELFF. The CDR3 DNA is TGTGCCAGCAGCGTTCCGGGGAACACCGGGGAGCTGTTTTTT.

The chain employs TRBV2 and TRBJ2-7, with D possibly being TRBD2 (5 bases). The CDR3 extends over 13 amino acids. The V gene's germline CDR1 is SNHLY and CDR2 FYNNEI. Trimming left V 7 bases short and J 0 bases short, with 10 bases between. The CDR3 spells CASIVDYSYEQYF. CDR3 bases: TGTGCCAGCATCGTTGACTACTCCTACGAGCAGTACTTC.

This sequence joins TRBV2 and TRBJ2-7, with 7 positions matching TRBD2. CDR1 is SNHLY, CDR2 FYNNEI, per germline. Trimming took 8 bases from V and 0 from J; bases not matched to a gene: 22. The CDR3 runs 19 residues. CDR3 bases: TGTGCCAGCTCACCCCTCCTAGCGGCCGAACTTTACTACTCCTACGAGCAGTACTTC. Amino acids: CASSPLLAAELYYSYEQYF.

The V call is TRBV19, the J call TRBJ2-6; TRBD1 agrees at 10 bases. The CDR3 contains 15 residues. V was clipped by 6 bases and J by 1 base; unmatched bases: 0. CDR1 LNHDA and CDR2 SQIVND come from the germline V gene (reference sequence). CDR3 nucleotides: TGTGCCAGTAGGGACAGGGGGTCTGGGGCCAACGTCCTGACTTTC. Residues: CASRDRGSGANVLTF. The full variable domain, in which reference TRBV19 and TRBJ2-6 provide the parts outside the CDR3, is DGGITQSPKYLFRKEGQNVTLSCEQNLNHDAMYWYRQDPGQGLRLIYYSQIVNDFQKGDIAEGYSVSREKKESFPLTVTSAQKNPTAFYLCASRDRGSGANVLTFGAGSRLTVL.

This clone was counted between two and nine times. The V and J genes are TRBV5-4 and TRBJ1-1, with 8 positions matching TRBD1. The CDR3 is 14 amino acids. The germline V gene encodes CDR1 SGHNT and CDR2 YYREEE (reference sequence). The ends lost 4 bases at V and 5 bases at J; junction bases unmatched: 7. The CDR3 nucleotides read TGTGCCAGCAGCCAACGGACAGGGAATACTGAAGCTTTCTTT. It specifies CASSQRTGNTEAFF.

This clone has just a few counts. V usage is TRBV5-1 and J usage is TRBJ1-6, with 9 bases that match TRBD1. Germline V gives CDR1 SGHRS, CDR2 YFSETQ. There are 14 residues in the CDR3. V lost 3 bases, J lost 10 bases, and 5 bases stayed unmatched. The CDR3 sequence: CASSWGQGVSPLHF. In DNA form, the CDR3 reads TGCGCCAGCAGCTGGGGACAGGGCGTCTCACCCCTCCACTTT.

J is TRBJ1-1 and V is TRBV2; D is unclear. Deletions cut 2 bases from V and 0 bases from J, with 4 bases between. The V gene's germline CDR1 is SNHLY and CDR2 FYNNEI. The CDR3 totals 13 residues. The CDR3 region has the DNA TGTGCCAGCAGTGAACAGGTGAACACTGAAGCTTTCTTT. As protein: CASSEQVNTEAFF.

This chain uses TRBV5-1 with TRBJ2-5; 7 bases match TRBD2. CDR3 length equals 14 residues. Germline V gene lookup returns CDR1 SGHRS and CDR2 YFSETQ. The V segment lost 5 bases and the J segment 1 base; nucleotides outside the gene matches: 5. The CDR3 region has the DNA TGCGCCAGCAGTTCCGCGGGGGTCCAAGAGACCCAGTACTTC. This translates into CASSSAGVQETQYF.

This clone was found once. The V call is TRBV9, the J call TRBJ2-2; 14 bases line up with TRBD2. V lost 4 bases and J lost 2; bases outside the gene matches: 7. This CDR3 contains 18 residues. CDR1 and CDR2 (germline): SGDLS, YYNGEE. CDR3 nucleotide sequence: TGTGCCAGCAGCCCACGGACTAGCGGGGGGTATAACACCGGGGAGCTGTTTTTT. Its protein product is CASSPRTSGGYNTGELFF.

The CDR3 region is CASSQFRGENYEQYF. The DNA of the CDR3 is TGCGCCAGCAGTCAATTCCGCGGAGAGAATTACGAGCAGTACTTC. The V gene is TRBV23-1, the J gene TRBJ2-7; D not certain. TRBV23-1 qualifies as an ORF whose function is uncertain. This CDR3 comprises 15 residues. V shed 1 base and J shed 4 bases, with 14 bases lying between them.

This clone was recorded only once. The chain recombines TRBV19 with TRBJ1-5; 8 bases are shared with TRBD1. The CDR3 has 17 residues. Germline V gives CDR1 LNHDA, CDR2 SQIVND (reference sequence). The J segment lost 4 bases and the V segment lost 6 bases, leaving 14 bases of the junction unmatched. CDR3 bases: TGTGCCAGTAGAGACAGGGGCCCCTCCGACGTTAATCAGCCCCAGCATTTT. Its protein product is CASRDRGPSDVNQPQHF.

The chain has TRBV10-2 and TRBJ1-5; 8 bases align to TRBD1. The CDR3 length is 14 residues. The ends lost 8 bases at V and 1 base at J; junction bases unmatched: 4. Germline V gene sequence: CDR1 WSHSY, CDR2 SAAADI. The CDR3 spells CASQDRVSNQPQHF. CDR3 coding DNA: TGCGCCAGCCAGGACAGGGTAAGCAATCAGCCCCAGCATTTT.

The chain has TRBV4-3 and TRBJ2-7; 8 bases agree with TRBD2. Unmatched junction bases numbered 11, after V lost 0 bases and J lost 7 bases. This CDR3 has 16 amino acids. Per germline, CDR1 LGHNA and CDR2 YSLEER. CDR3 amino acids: CASSQEGGGLGVEQYF. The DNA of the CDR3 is TGCGCCAGCAGCCAAGAAGGCGGGGGGCTGGGGGTAGAGCAGTACTTC.

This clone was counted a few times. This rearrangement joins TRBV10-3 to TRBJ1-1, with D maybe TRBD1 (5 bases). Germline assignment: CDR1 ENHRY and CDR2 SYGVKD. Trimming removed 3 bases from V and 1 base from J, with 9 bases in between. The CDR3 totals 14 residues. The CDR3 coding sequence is TGTGCCATCAGTGAAACAGGCCGGAACACTGAAGCTTTCTTT. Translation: CAISETGRNTEAFF.

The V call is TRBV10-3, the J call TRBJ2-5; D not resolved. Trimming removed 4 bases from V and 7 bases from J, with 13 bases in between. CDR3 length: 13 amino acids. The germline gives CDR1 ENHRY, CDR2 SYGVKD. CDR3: CAISVGRVGTQYF. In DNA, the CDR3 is TGTGCCATCAGTGTGGGCCGAGTAGGGACCCAGTACTTC.

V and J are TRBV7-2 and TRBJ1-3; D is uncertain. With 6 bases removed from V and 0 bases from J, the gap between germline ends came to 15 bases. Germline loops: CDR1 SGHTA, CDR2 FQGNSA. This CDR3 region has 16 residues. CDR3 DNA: TGTGCCAGCAGTCCAGTGGGAGGGTTCTCTGGAAACACCATATATTTT. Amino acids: CASSPVGGFSGNTIYF.

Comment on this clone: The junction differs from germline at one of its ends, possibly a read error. The CDR3 coding sequence is TGCACCAGCAGCCAAGTCAGAGGGTCGGATCAGCCCCAGCATTTT. It yields the protein CTSSQVRGSDQPQHF. V usage is TRBV4-1 and J usage is TRBJ1-5; no firm D call. Germline CDR1 MGHRA, CDR2 YSYEKL. The CDR3 is 15 residues long.

The CDR3 region has the DNA TGTGCCAGCACGGGGTTCGGGGAGACCCAGTACTTC. Protein: CASTGFGETQYF. The chain couples TRBV2 to TRBJ2-5, with D perhaps matching TRBD2 (5 bases). The V gene lost 7 bases and the J gene lost 5 bases, with 11 bases spanning the gap. Per germline, CDR1 SNHLY and CDR2 FYNNEI. This CDR3 region has 12 residues.

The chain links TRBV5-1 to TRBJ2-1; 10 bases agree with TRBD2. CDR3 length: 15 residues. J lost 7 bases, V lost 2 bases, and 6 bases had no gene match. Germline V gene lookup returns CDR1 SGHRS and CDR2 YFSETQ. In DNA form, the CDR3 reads TGCGCCAGCAGCTTATACGGGACTAGCGCTAATGAGCAGTTCTTC. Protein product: CASSLYGTSANEQFF.

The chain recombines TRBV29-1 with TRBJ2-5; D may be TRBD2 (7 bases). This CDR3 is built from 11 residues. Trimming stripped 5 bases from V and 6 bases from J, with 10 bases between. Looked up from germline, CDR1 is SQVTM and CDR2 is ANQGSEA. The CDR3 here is CSVRGAQTQYF. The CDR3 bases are TGCAGCGTTCGGGGGGCCCAGACCCAGTACTTC.